These 26 T cell receptor beta chains originate from one sample sequenced in a study of T cells in Graves' hyperthyroidism and ophthalmopathy. What was amplified from RNA transcripts were TCR beta CDR3 regions. RT-PCR in the first round (using the HTBI primer set) targeted the TCR CDR3. TCRdb recomputed calls from the multiplex PCR reads with MiXCR, one row per CDR3 protein. The data contain fewer than 650,000 distinct CDR3 sequences, around 15% of them singletons. The sequenced sample consisted of blood. The receptors come from a woman in her 40s with Graves' hyperthyroidism.

This rearrangement joins TRBV12-3 or TRBV12-4 to TRBJ2-7; 9 bases map to TRBD1. This CDR3 spans 13 amino acids. V trimming: 8 bases; J trimming: 4 bases; junction bases outside the gene matches: 6. This CDR3 is CASGTGGRYEQYF. The CDR3 region has the DNA TGTGCCAGCGGAACAGGGGGCCGGTACGAGCAGTACTTC.

This clonotype was recorded many times. The chain has TRBV20-1 and TRBJ2-3; D unclear. CDR3 length: 14 residues. Germline assignment: CDR1 DFQATT and CDR2 SNEGSKA (reference sequence). Trimming stripped 3 bases from V and 4 bases from J, with 14 bases between. The CDR3 DNA follows: TGCAGTGCTAGGTTCAGCGTTCTCGCAGATACGCAGTATTTT. It encodes CSARFSVLADTQYF.

The rearrangement joins TRBV7-9 to TRBJ2-7; 11 nucleotides align to TRBD2. The ends lost 4 bases at V and 0 bases at J; junction bases unmatched: 5. The CDR3 has 16 residues. Germline values: CDR1 SEHNR, CDR2 FQNEAQ (reference sequence). In DNA form, the CDR3 reads TGTGCCAGCAGCTGGAAAACTAGCGGGAGCTCCTACGAGCAGTACTTC. The encoded protein is CASSWKTSGSSYEQYF.

This clonotype was seen repeatedly, ten times or more. This chain uses TRBV6-1 with TRBJ2-7; 8 bases map to TRBD1. The trim removed 4 bases at V and 0 bases at J, leaving 2 bases unmatched. Germline assignment: CDR1 MNHNS and CDR2 SASEGT. This CDR3 comprises 14 residues. CDR3 bases: TGTGCCAGCAGTGCGGGGACAGGCTCCTACGAGCAGTACTTC. It specifies CASSAGTGSYEQYF.

This clonotype was found many times. The genes are TRBV27 and TRBJ2-1; 9 positions match TRBD2. The ends lost 6 bases at V and 8 bases at J; junction bases unmatched: 8. CDR3 length: 14 residues. CDR1 and CDR2 (germline): MNHEY, SMNVEV (reference sequence). Written as DNA, the CDR3 is TGTGCCAGCAGGTCGACTAGCGGCAATCATGAGCAGTTCTTC. Translating it yields CASRSTSGNHEQFF.

With regard to this clonotype: A single base separates this from a much larger clone, so it may be a read error. V usage is TRBV5-1 and J usage is TRBJ2-1, with 8 bases that match TRBD2. With V trimmed by 3 bases and J by 5 bases, 10 bases remained unmatched. This CDR3 has 16 amino acids. CDR1 SGHRS and CDR2 YFSETQ come from the germline V gene. The CDR3, as DNA: TGCGCCAGCAGCTCGCCGAGCGGGAGCGGCCACAATGAGCAGTTCTTC. Its protein product is CASSSPSGSGHNEQFF. The full variable domain, with the rest looked up from reference TRBV5-1 and TRBJ2-1, is KAGVTQTPRYLIKTRGQQVTLSCSPISGHRSVSWYQQTPGQGLQFLFEYFSETQRNKGNFPGRFSGRQFSNSRSEMNVSTLELGDSALYLCASSSPSGSGHNEQFFGPGTRLTVL.

J is TRBJ1-6 and V is TRBV6-1, with D tentatively TRBD1 (5 bases). This CDR3 has 13 amino acids. V was pared by 6 bases and J by 7 bases, with 10 bases between. Germline CDR1 MNHNS, CDR2 SASEGT. CDR3 loop: CASRDNQNSPLHF. The CDR3 DNA reads TGTGCCAGCAGGGACAATCAAAATTCACCCCTCCACTTT.

This clonotype was counted a few times. The chain joins TRBV5-1 to TRBJ2-2, with D possibly being TRBD1 (6 bases). CDR3 length: 15 residues. V shed 4 bases and J shed 3 bases, with 13 bases lying between them. In germline, CDR1 is SGHRS, CDR2 YFSETQ. The CDR3 region is CASSNTGIYTGELFF. CDR3 nucleotide sequence: TGCGCCAGCAGCAACACAGGGATCTACACCGGGGAGCTGTTTTTT.

There are many counts of this clonotype. This chain uses TRBV20-1 with TRBJ2-7, with 8 positions matching TRBD1. From germline, CDR1 is DFQATT and CDR2 SNEGSKA (reference sequence). The V segment lost 6 bases and the J segment 7 bases; nucleotides outside the gene matches: 11. This CDR3 contains 13 residues. DNA of the CDR3: TGCAGTGCCTGGACAGGGCAGGGATGGGAGCAGTACTTC. This encodes CSAWTGQGWEQYF.

In regard to this clonotype: It may be a read error: a sequence one base away is much more abundant. This chain uses TRBV28 with TRBJ2-3, with TRBD2 matching over 14 bases. The CDR3 has 20 amino acids. Germline V gene data show CDR1 as MDHEN and CDR2 as SYDVKM. DNA for the CDR3: TGTACCAGCAGTCCGCAGGGACTAGCGGGAGATATGGGCCCCGCAGATACGCAGTATTTT. Protein product: CTSSPQGLAGDMGPADTQYF.

This clonotype has more than one count but fewer than ten. The V and J genes are TRBV5-6 and TRBJ1-1; D might be TRBD1 (6 bases). CDR1 and CDR2 from the germline V gene are SGHDT and YYEEEE. CDR3 length: 14 residues. Trimming removed 2 bases at V and 5 bases at J, with 13 bases between. As DNA, the CDR3 is TGTGCCAGCAGCTTTGCAGGGGCGCGGACTGAAGCTTTCTTT. Protein sequence: CASSFAGARTEAFF.

In this sample, this clonotype turned up a few times. The V gene is TRBV7-9, the J gene TRBJ1-4; D is possibly TRBD1 (5 bases). Trimming took 5 bases from V and 7 from J, leaving 11 bases between them. The CDR3 extends over 13 amino acids. Germline CDR1 is SEHNR and CDR2 is FQNEAQ (reference sequence). CDR3 sequence reads: CASSVRGGEKLFF. The CDR3 coding sequence is TGTGCCAGCAGCGTGAGGGGTGGTGAAAAACTGTTTTTT.

This clonotype was observed at least ten times. This CDR3 reads CASSPGPAGVMYEQYF. The CDR3 DNA is TGTGCCAGCAGCCCCGGGCCAGCGGGAGTGATGTACGAGCAGTACTTC. The rearrangement uses TRBV28 and TRBJ2-7; 8 bases agree with TRBD2. J lost 4 bases, V lost 6 bases, and 14 bases had no gene match. Per the germline V gene, CDR1 is MDHEN and CDR2 is SYDVKM. The CDR3 totals 16 residues.

This clonotype was found many times. The rearrangement uses TRBV6-2 or TRBV6-3 and TRBJ2-1; 13 bases align to TRBD2. With 6 bases clipped from V and 3 bases from J, the junction kept 5 bases outside the gene matches. Germline values: CDR1 MNHEY, CDR2 SVGEGT. The CDR3 sequence is 16 residues long. The CDR3 is CASRGLAGEDYNEQFF. Here the CDR3 DNA reads TGTGCCAGCAGAGGACTAGCGGGAGAGGACTACAATGAGCAGTTCTTC.

This clonotype showed up many times. The chain employs TRBV7-9 and TRBJ2-5, with TRBD1 identical over 9 bases. The V segment lost 4 bases and the J segment 4 bases; nucleotides outside the gene matches: 16. The CDR3 extends over 18 amino acids. Germline assignment: CDR1 SEHNR and CDR2 FQNEAQ (reference sequence). The CDR3 loop is CASSSRGTTGGRGETQYF. In nucleotides, the CDR3 is TGTGCCAGCAGCTCCAGGGGAACCACAGGGGGCAGGGGAGAGACCCAGTACTTC.

On this clonotype itself: Just one base apart from a much larger clone, this may be a read error. The genes are TRBV18 and TRBJ2-7; possibly TRBD2 for D (6 bases). The CDR3 has 15 residues. Germline CDR1 and CDR2: KGHSH and LQKENI. The chain's CDR3 is CASSPPSVNSYERYF. The CDR3 DNA follows: TGTGCCAGCTCACCTCCTAGCGTTAACTCCTACGAGCGGTACTTC.

Ten or more counts support this clonotype. The V and J genes are TRBV30 and TRBJ2-1; 9 bases line up with TRBD1. Unmatched junction bases numbered 13, after V lost 5 bases and J lost 5 bases. The CDR3 has 16 residues. Germline loops: CDR1 GTSNPN, CDR2 SVGIG (reference sequence). CDR3 sequence reads: CAWGFVTGGVDNEQFF. CDR3 coding DNA: TGTGCCTGGGGTTTTGTGACAGGGGGGGTTGACAATGAGCAGTTCTTC.

The chain has TRBV9 and TRBJ2-7, with 12 bases identical to TRBD1. The junction had 13 bases not matched to a gene; V was cut back by 0 bases and J by 3 bases. Germline CDR1 SGDLS, CDR2 YYNGEE. This CDR3 is built from 19 residues. CDR3 in amino acids: CASSVGIGTGGFTVYEQYF. The CDR3 region has the DNA TGTGCCAGCAGCGTAGGCATAGGGACAGGGGGCTTTACCGTCTACGAGCAGTACTTC.

This clonotype came up many times. The V gene is TRBV6-5, the J gene TRBJ2-7; D possibly corresponds to TRBD2 (6 bases). Germline CDR1 and CDR2: MNHEY and SVGAGI. Trimming shortened V by 0 bases and J by 3 bases, and 18 bases separated the two germline ends. The CDR3 runs to 17 residues. CDR3 coding DNA: TGTGCCAGCAGTTACTCGATCCCGGGAGCTGAATACTACGAGCAGTACTTC. Encoded protein: CASSYSIPGAEYYEQYF.

This clonotype was recorded at least ten times. The chain is built from TRBV2 and TRBJ2-7, with D possibly TRBD2 on 6 matching bases. The CDR3 length is 14 residues. V lost 5 bases, J lost 4 bases, and 15 bases lay in between. The germline V gene has CDR1 SNHLY and CDR2 FYNNEI. CDR3 sequence: CASSSGSGGYEQYF. CDR3 nucleotide sequence: TGTGCCAGCAGTTCTGGGTCCGGGGGATACGAGCAGTACTTC.

The chain couples TRBV27 to TRBJ2-6; D uncertain. The CDR3 is 16 residues long. The V gene lost 4 bases and the J gene lost 0 bases, with 10 bases spanning the gap. CDR1 and CDR2 from the germline V gene are MNHEY and SMNVEV (reference sequence). CDR3 bases: TGTGCCAGCAGTTCCTGGGCGACCTCTGGGGCCAACGTCCTGACTTTC. This encodes CASSSWATSGANVLTF.

This clonotype turned up a few times. This chain uses TRBV16 with TRBJ1-5; D is unclear. This CDR3 region has 14 residues. Trimming took off 5 bases at V and 2 bases at J, with 10 bases between the two ends. CDR1 is KGHSY and CDR2 is FQNENV in the germline V gene. The CDR3 DNA sequence: TGTGCCAGCAGCGAAAAGTGGGGCAATCAGCCCCAGCATTTT. Its protein product is CASSEKWGNQPQHF.

Only a few counts were recorded for this clonotype. V is TRBV27 and J is TRBJ2-5, with 8 bases that match TRBD2. Germline V gives CDR1 MNHEY, CDR2 SMNVEV (reference sequence). V trimming: 5 bases; J trimming: 4 bases; junction bases outside the gene matches: 12. The CDR3 totals 16 residues. The CDR3 DNA sequence: TGTGCCAGCAGTCCCACCGGGACTAGGCATGGAGAGACCCAGTACTTC. Residues: CASSPTGTRHGETQYF.

V usage is TRBV6-2 or TRBV6-3 and J usage is TRBJ2-7, with D possibly TRBD1 on 5 matching bases. Germline values: CDR1 MNHEY, CDR2 SVGEGT. The CDR3 is 15 amino acids. Trimming stripped 8 bases from V and 0 bases from J, with 17 bases between. CDR3 DNA sequence: TGTGCCAGCGAAAGTTCAGGGTTAGGCTCCTACGAGCAGTACTTC. This translates into CASESSGLGSYEQYF.

This clonotype was counted between two and nine times. DNA for the CDR3: TGTGCCAGCAGCCAAGGGGAGGCGAATGGCTACACCTTC. As protein: CASSQGEANGYTF. The chain links TRBV4-2 to TRBJ1-2; D unresolved. Germline V gene sequence: CDR1 LGHNA, CDR2 YNFKEQ. This CDR3 has 13 residues. V lost 1 base to trimming and J lost 6 bases, with 9 bases between them.

This clonotype was observed at least ten times. The chain employs TRBV3-1 and TRBJ1-2; D unresolved. The germline CDR1 and CDR2 sequences are LGHDT and YNNKEL (reference sequence). The CDR3 totals 14 residues. Trimming took 0 bases from V and 4 from J, leaving 9 bases between them. CDR3 nucleotides: TGTGCCAGCAGCCAAGATACCGTAGGCTATGGCTACACCTTC. Translation: CASSQDTVGYGYTF.